The present T cell receptor (beta chain) was sequenced within a study of HIV-infected patients and healthy controls. This CDR3 is 15 amino acids long. The V and J ends lost 7 bases and 3 bases, in that order; junction bases with no gene match: 15. Per the germline V gene, CDR1 is SQVTM and CDR2 is ANQGSEA. TCRdb analysed the 5' RACE reads with MiXCR anew, one entry per CDR3 protein. The sample includes approximately 64,000 distinct CDR3 sequences, under 25% seen only once; the top ten take about 1.3%. This clonotype occurred a few times. This rearrangement joins TRBV29-1 to TRBJ2-7; 7 bases align to TRBD2. The sequence was collected from a human donor in good health. Material: CD4+ T cells from blood. The CDR3 protein is CSARQAGSRYYEQYF. The CDR3 DNA is TGCAGCGCTCGTCAAGCGGGGAGCCGTTACTACGAGCAGTACTTC.